This entry describes one TCR beta chain. No antigen is known for it. From germline, CDR1 is LNHDA and CDR2 SQIVND (reference sequence). This CDR3 comprises 16 residues. After removal of 4 bases from V and 2 bases from J, the junction contained 10 bases not matched to a gene. The entry originates in a study of vaccination effects on CD4 cells after COVID-19. As for the study in general: The authors sampled three convalescent patients early and late after vaccination. Study-wide results and limits: Sampling in the study covered few convalescent patients and included no early post-infection timepoints.

Within the ViraFEST assay, antigen-specific CD4+ T cells underwent expansion with viral peptide pools prior to sequencing. The culture ran for 10 days before CD4+ T cells were isolated. From March to December 2020, the person had a SARS-CoV-2 infection that was confirmed by PCR. Participants got two doses of BNT162b2 or mRNA-1273 vaccine. The table came from immunoSEQ multiplex PCR; TCRdb's copy has only in-frame clones and leaves some out. The sample comprises 15,000 to 20,000 clones, around 80% of which are singletons, and approximately 20% rests with the top ten. The source of this sequence is a human donor who had a prior SARS-CoV-2 infection. This chain links TRBV19 with TRBJ2-7; 8 nucleotides align to TRBD1. Sequencing was performed on CD4+ T cells from PBMCs cultured with SARS-CoV-2 spike peptides, taken after COVID-19 vaccination. The CDR3 protein is CASSTPPWTGTYEQYF. For the CDR3, the DNA is TGTGCCAGTAGTACCCCCCCCTGGACAGGGACCTACGAGCAGTACTTC.